These 2 T cell receptor beta chains share one sample of origin, sequenced in a study of blood T cell repertoires in COVID-19. The table came from immunoSEQ multiplex PCR; TCRdb's copy has only in-frame clones and leaves some out. The sample has around 160,000 clones, about 86% seen once. Sequenced input: peripheral blood. Receptor source: a woman over 75 with acute or convalescent COVID-19.

The rearrangement links TRBV5-5 to TRBJ2-7; 10 nucleotides line up with TRBD1. V was clipped by 5 bases and J by 6 bases; unmatched bases: 8. This CDR3 has 14 amino acids. The V gene's germline CDR1 is SGHKS and CDR2 YYEKEE (reference sequence). The CDR3 DNA reads TGTGCCAGCAGAACCGACAGGGGGCGCAGCGAGCAGTACTTC. This encodes CASRTDRGRSEQYF. Full variable domain (outside the CDR3, taken from reference TRBV5-5 and TRBJ2-7): DAGVTQSPTHLIKTRGQQVTLRCSPISGHKSVSWYQQVLGQGPQFIFQYYEKEERGRGNFPDRFSARQFPNYSSELNVNALLLGDSALYLCASRTDRGRSEQYFGPGTRLTVT.

There are a few counts of this clone. J is TRBJ1-2 and V is TRBV12-3 or TRBV12-4, with 9 bases matching TRBD1. Germline trimming cut 6 bases from V and 6 bases from J; bases unmatched to any gene: 5. The CDR3 spans 13 residues. CDR3 in amino acids: CASRETGGDGYTF. The CDR3 region has the DNA TGTGCCAGCAGAGAGACAGGGGGTGATGGCTACACCTTC.